This entry is about one T cell receptor (beta chain). The CDR3 consists of 15 residues. The germline V gene has CDR1 MNHEY and CDR2 SVGAGI. The ends lost 6 bases at V and 3 bases at J; junction bases unmatched: 7. Sequencing used immunoSEQ multiplex PCR; TCRdb keeps in-frame clones, though not all of them. The sample yields around 270,000 clones, 65% to 90% seen once. This sample is drawn from a study of blood T cell repertoires in COVID-19. Study-level background: COVID-19 samples, acute and convalescent, were from the United States, Italy and Spain. The cDNA or gDNA used as material had been derived from T cells, B-cell-depleted T cells, or PBMCs.

The V gene is TRBV6-5, the J gene TRBJ2-2, with 7 bases lining up with TRBD2. Sequenced input: peripheral blood. This TCR was sampled from a man in his thirties or forties with active or convalescent COVID-19. For the CDR3, the DNA is TGTGCCAGCAGGGCGAGGGACTACTACACCGGGGAGCTGTTTTTT. As protein: CASRARDYYTGELFF.